Following are 7 T cell receptor beta chains from one sample sequenced in a study of T cells in Graves' hyperthyroidism and ophthalmopathy. Researchers amplified the TCR beta CDR3 regions from RNA transcripts. First-round RT-PCR targeting the TCR CDR3 was performed with the HTBI primer set. A single record per CDR3 protein comes from TCRdb applying MiXCR to the multiplex PCR reads. The sample contains hundreds of thousands of distinct CDR3 sequences, nearly 20% of which appear only once. Sequencing used blood. These receptors were collected from a man aged 35 to 55 with Graves' ophthalmopathy.

This clonotype was observed at least ten times. V and J are TRBV2 and TRBJ2-7; possibly TRBD2 for D (6 bases). CDR1 is SNHLY and CDR2 is FYNNEI in the germline V gene. This CDR3 is built from 15 residues. The germline V and J ends were trimmed by 2 bases and 6 bases, with 17 bases remaining between them. The CDR3 bases are TGTGCCAGCAGTGAAATACCCGCTCGCGGGGTCGAGCAGTACTTC. Protein product: CASSEIPARGVEQYF.

This clonotype occurred a few times. This sequence joins TRBV6-5 and TRBJ2-7; D is undetermined. The CDR3 is 15 residues long. Trimming took off 1 base at V and 4 bases at J, with 14 bases between the two ends. Germline loops: CDR1 MNHEY, CDR2 SVGAGI. This CDR3 reads CASSYWAPGRYEQYF. CDR3 DNA sequence: TGTGCCAGCAGTTACTGGGCACCTGGAAGATACGAGCAGTACTTC.

The chain links TRBV30 to TRBJ2-3; perhaps TRBD2 as D (5 bases). The CDR3 extends over 13 amino acids. The germline CDR1 and CDR2 sequences are GTSNPN and SVGIG (reference sequence). V was clipped by 8 bases and J by 9 bases, with 21 bases between them. CDR3 protein: CASSIKRGDTQYF. The CDR3 DNA sequence: TGTGCCAGTAGTATTAAACGGGGAGACACGCAGTATTTT.

The table lists this clonotype with a few counts. The chain has TRBV29-1 and TRBJ2-3; no definite D call. The CDR3 totals 16 residues. The germline gives CDR1 SQVTM, CDR2 ANQGSEA. Trimming stripped 0 bases from V and 0 bases from J, with 13 bases between. The CDR3 protein is CSVEDLQGRSTDTQYF. Here the CDR3 DNA reads TGCAGCGTTGAAGATCTTCAAGGCCGAAGCACAGATACGCAGTATTTT.

This clonotype was seen many times. The chain recombines TRBV12-3 or TRBV12-4 with TRBJ2-2; D possibly corresponds to TRBD1 (6 bases). V was cut by 7 bases and J by 2 bases, with 11 bases left in between. The CDR3 sequence is 14 residues long. CDR3 nucleotides: TGTGCCAGCAAGGACAGAATAAACACCGGGGAGCTGTTTTTT. Protein product: CASKDRINTGELFF.

Worth noting for this clonotype: A much bigger clone sits one base away, suggesting this may be a read error. The chain recombines TRBV2 with TRBJ1-1; D remains ambiguous. V lost 6 bases to trimming and J lost 4 bases, with 18 bases between them. The CDR3 extends over 15 amino acids. Germline assignment: CDR1 SNHLY and CDR2 FYNNEI. This CDR3 reads CASSPAGIFSTEAFF. The DNA for the CDR3 is TGTGCCAGCAGCCCCGCCGGGATTTTCAGCACTGAAGCTTTCTTT.

The rearrangement joins TRBV5-5 to TRBJ1-3; 9 bases fit TRBD1. Unmatched junction bases numbered 11, after V lost 4 bases and J lost 3 bases. This CDR3 comprises 17 residues. Germline CDR1 SGHKS, CDR2 YYEKEE (reference sequence). CDR3 in amino acids: CASSLTGTGSFGNTIYF. The CDR3 nucleotides are TGTGCCAGCAGCCTCACCGGGACAGGGTCCTTTGGAAACACCATATATTTT.